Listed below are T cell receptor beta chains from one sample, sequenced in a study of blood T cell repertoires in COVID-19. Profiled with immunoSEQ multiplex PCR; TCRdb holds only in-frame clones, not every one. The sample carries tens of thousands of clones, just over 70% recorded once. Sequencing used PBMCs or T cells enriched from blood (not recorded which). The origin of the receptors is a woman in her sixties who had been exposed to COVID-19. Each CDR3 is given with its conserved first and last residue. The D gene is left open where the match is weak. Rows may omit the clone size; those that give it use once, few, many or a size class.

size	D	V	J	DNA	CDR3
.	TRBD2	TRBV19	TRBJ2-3	TGTGCCAGTAGTCTAGCGGGGGGCCTTAGCACAGATACGCAGTATTTT	CASSLAGGLSTDTQYF
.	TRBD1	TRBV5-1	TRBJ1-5	TGCGCCAGCAGCATTGGACAGGGCCATCAGCCCCAGCATTTT	CASSIGQGHQPQHF
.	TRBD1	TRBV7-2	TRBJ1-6	TGTGCCAGCAGCTTAGGAGGACAGGGTAGTCCACCCCTCCACTTT	CASSLGGQGSPPLHF
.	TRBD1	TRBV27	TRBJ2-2	TGTGCCAGCAGCACCCTAGGACAGGGGCCTAACACCGGGGAGCTGTTTTTT	CASSTLGQGPNTGELFF
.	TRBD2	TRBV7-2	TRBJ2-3	TGTGCCAGCAGCTGGGGGACTAGATTAGATACGCAGTATTTT	CASSWGTRLDTQYF
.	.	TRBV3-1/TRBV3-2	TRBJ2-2	TGTGCCAGCAGCCAAGCCCTAGGCACCGGGGAGCTGTTTTTT	CASSQALGTGELFF
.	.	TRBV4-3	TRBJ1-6	TGCGCCAGCAGCCCGACCGGGACAAGGGGGAACTCACCCCTCCACTTT	CASSPTGTRGNSPLHF
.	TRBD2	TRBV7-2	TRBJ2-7	TGTGCCAGCAGACTAGCGGGAGGCCGGGGGAGCGAGCAGTACTTC	CASRLAGGRGSEQYF
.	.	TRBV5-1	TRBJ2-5	TGCGCCAGCAGCTTGCTCGAGGGATCCGAGACCCAGTACTTC	CASSLLEGSETQYF
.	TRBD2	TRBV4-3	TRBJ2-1	TGCGCCAGCAGCCAAGAATTGATGGCTAGCGGACAATTCAATGAGCAGTTCTTC	CASSQELMASGQFNEQFF
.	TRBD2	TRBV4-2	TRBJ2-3	TGTGCCAGCACCCGGACCCCAAGGGCGGGGGACACAGATACGCAGTATTTT	CASTRTPRAGDTDTQYF
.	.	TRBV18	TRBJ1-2	TGTGCCAGCTCACCAGCCGGGACAACAACCCGTGGCTACACCTTC	CASSPAGTTTRGYTF
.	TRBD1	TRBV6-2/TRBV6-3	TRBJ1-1	TGTGCCAGCAGTCCCGAAGGGGGCCTAATGAACACTGAAGCTTTCTTT	CASSPEGGLMNTEAFF
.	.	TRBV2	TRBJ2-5	TGTGCCAGCGGACAGAAAGAGACCCAGTACTTC	CASGQKETQYF
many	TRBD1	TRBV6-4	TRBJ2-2	TGTGCCAGCAGTGGCACAGGGGACACCGGGGAGCTGTTTTTT	CASSGTGDTGELFF
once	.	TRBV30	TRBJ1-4	TGTGCCTGGAGTGTACGACAAGTTAATGAAAAACTGTTTTTT	CAWSVRQVNEKLFF
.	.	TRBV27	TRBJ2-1	TGTGCCAGCAGTTCCCAGAACGTGTGGTATGAGCAGTTCTTC	CASSSQNVWYEQFF
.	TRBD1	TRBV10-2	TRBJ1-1	TGCGCCAGCAGTCGGACAGGGGGTGGGGCTGAAGCTTTCTTT	CASSRTGGGAEAFF
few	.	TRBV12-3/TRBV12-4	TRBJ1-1	TGTGCCAGCAGTAACGGGGAGAACACTGAAGCTTTCTTT	CASSNGENTEAFF
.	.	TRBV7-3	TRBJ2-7	TGTGCCAGCAGCGGGGCGGACCTTACGCAGCAGTACTTC	CASSGADLTQQYF
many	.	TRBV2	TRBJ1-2	TGTGCCAGCAGCCCCACAGGGTTTAATGGCTACACCTTC	CASSPTGFNGYTF
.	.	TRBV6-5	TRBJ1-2	TGTGCCAGCAGTTCCCCTACAGGGACCTATGGCTACACCTTC	CASSSPTGTYGYTF
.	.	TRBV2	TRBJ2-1	TGTGCCAGCAGTTACAGGGAGAATGAGCAGTTCTTC	CASSYRENEQFF
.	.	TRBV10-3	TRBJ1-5	TGTGCCATCAGTGACACGAGTCTCGATCAGCCCCAGCATTTT	CAISDTSLDQPQHF
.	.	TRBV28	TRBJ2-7	TGTGCCAGCAGTCGGAACGCAAGGGGCGAGCAGTACTTC	CASSRNARGEQYF
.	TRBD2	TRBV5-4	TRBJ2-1	TGTGCCAGCAGCCTGGGAAGCGGGAGTCGGGATGAGCAGTTCTTC	CASSLGSGSRDEQFF
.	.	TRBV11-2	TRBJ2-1	TGTGCCAGCAGCTCGTACGGCGGGGCCAGGTACAATGAGCAGTTCTTC	CASSSYGGARYNEQFF
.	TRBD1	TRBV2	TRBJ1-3	TGTGCCAGCAGTGCACAGGGGAGGACTGGAAACACCATATATTTT	CASSAQGRTGNTIYF
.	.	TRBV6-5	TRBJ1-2	TGTGCCAGCAGTATAGCAGATGGCTACACCTTC	CASSIADGYTF
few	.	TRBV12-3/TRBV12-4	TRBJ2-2	TGTGCCAGCAGTTTGCGGGAACACGGGGAGCTGTTTTTT	CASSLREHGELFF
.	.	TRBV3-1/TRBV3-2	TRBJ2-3	TGTGCCAGCAGCCAAGCTGTAACAGATACGCAGTATTTT	CASSQAVTDTQYF
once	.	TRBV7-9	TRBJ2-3	TGTGCCAGCAGCTTAGTTGAGGGGGGCACAGATACGCAGTATTTT	CASSLVEGGTDTQYF
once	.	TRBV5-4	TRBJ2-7	TGTGCCAGCAGCCCGGAAGCCGGGAACTACGAGCAGTACTTC	CASSPEAGNYEQYF
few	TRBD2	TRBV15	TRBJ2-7	TGTGCCACCAGCAGAGGGTCGGGGGGCTCCTACGAGCAGTACTTC	CATSRGSGGSYEQYF
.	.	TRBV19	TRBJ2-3	TGTGCCAGTAGTATCGGGTACTCAAGCACAGATACGCAGTATTTT	CASSIGYSSTDTQYF
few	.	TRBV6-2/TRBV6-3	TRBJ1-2	TGTGCCAGCAGTGTCCTTCCAGGGAATGGCTACACCTTC	CASSVLPGNGYTF
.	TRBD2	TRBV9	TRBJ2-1	TGTGCCAGCAGCGTAGGAGCGGGAGGACTCCCGGGATCCTACAATGAGCAGTTCTTC	CASSVGAGGLPGSYNEQFF
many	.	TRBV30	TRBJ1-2	TGTGCCTGGAGTTCTGACAGTCCAGGTGGCTACACCTTC	CAWSSDSPGGYTF
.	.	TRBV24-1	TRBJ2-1	TGTGCCACCAAAGGGGACAATGAGCAGTTCTTC	CATKGDNEQFF
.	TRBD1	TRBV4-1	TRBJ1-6	TGCGCCAGCAGTACGGCGGCCGGGACAGGAAATAATTCACCCCTCCACTTT	CASSTAAGTGNNSPLHF
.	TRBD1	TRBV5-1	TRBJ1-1	TGCGCCAGCAGCTTTAGGAAGGGGGCCCTGAACACTGAAGCTTTCTTT	CASSFRKGALNTEAFF
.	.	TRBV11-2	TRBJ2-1	TGTGCCAGCAGCTTAGACCGAGACAATGAGCAGTTCTTC	CASSLDRDNEQFF
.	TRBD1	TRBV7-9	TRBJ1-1	TGTGCCAGCAGCTTAGGACAGGGAATGACTACTGAAGCTTTCTTT	CASSLGQGMTTEAFF
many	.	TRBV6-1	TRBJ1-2	TGTGCCAGCAGTGAAGCGTGGACAAGTCTCTACACCTTC	CASSEAWTSLYTF
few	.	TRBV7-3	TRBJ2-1	TGTGCCAGCAGCTTAACGCGCTTAAGTCAGGGCAATGAGCAGTTCTTC	CASSLTRLSQGNEQFF
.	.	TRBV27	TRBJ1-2	TGTGCCAGCAGTGCCACCGGACAGAATCTCTACTACACCTTC	CASSATGQNLYYTF
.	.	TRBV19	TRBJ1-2	TGTGCCAGCCAACCTACTAACTATGGCTACACCTTC	CASQPTNYGYTF
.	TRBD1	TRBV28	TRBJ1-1	TGTGCCAGCAGGGGACAGTTCATAACTGAAGCTTTCTTT	CASRGQFITEAFF
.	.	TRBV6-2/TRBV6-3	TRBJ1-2	TGTGCCAGCAGTAGCAGGGGTTGGAACTATGGCTACACCTTC	CASSSRGWNYGYTF
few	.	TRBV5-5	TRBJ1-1	TGTGCCAGCAGCCCCGTTAGGAGGAGCCCTAACACTGAAGCTTTCTTT	CASSPVRRSPNTEAFF
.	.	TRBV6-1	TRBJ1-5	TGTGCCAGCAGTGACGATTCTAGGAGGCCCCAGCATTTT	CASSDDSRRPQHF
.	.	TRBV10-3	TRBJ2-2	TGTGCCACCTCCAATGGTCGGGGATTGAACACCGGGGAGCTGTTTTTT	CATSNGRGLNTGELFF
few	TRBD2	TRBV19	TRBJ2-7	TGTGCCAGTAGTAAGTCCACCGGGACTAGCGGGAGGAGCTCCTACGAGCAGTACTTC	CASSKSTGTSGRSSYEQYF
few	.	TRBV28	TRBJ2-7	TGTGCCAGCAGACTGACAGCTTACTACGAGCAGTACTTC	CASRLTAYYEQYF